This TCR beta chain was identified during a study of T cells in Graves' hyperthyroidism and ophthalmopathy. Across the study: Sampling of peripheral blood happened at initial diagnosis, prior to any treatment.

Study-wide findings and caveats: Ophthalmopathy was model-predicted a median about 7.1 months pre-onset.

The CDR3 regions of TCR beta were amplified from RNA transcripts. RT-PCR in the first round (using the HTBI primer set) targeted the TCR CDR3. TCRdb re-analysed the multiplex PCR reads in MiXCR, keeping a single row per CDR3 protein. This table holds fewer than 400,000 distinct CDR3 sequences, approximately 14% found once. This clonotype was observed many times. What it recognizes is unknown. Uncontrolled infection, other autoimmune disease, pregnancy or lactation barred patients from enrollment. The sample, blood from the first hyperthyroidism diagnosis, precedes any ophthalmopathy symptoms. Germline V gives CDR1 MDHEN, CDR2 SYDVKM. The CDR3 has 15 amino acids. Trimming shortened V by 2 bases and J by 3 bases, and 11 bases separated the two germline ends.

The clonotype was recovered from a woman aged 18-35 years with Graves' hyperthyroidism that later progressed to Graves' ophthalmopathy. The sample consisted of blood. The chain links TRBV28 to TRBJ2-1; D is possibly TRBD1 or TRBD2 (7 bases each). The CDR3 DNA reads TGTGCCAGCAGTTTACAGGGGGACTACTACAATGAGCAGTTCTTC. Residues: CASSLQGDYYNEQFF.